These 5 T cell receptor beta chains originate from one sample sequenced in a study of CXCR3-negative and CXCR3-positive naive CD8 T cells (dated by TCRdb to between 2018 and 2021). The sequencer was a NextSeq 550. The Human TCR Profiling Kit (MiLaboratory) was used to make UMI-labeled 5' RACE TRB cDNA libraries. The reads went through TCRdb reprocessing, and each CDR3 protein sequence gets one entry with no DNA. This sample's table contains about 7,700 distinct CDR3 sequences. Of the sample, roughly 2% falls within the top ten clones. What the work shows at the level of the full study, not this receptor alone: TRB CDR3s from CXCR3-positive naive cells showed higher hydrophobicity (lower Kidera factor 4), lower energy, and higher strength and volume indices than CXCR3-negative naive cells.

Their antigen targets remain unknown. What was sequenced was naive CXCR3+ CD8+ T cells from blood. According to the study, the label for this sample's cell subset or site signals: CD45RO-CCR7+CD27+CD95- naive CD8+ T cells expressing CXCR3 (TNR3+). The source is a human donor in good health. Some clones in this sample may be carry-over from other donors' samples.

The chain has TRBV12-5 and TRBJ1-3. Per the germline V gene, CDR1 is LGHNT and CDR2 is FRNRAP. This CDR3 is built from 13 residues. The CDR3 protein is CASGDSSGNTIYF.

This sequence joins TRBV29-1 and TRBJ2-7. From germline, CDR1 is SQVTM and CDR2 ANQGSEA. The CDR3 totals 12 residues. The chain's CDR3 is CSVEGTTYEQYF.

This clonotype is labeled medium-sized based on frequency. The chain combines TRBV19 with TRBJ1-1. Germline-derived CDR1 and CDR2 are LNHDA and SQIVND (reference sequence). The CDR3 runs to 12 residues. The CDR3 reads CASSMAGQKAFF.

Measured by frequency, this clonotype is medium-sized. This chain connects TRBV4-1 to TRBJ1-4. Looked up from germline, CDR1 is MGHRA and CDR2 is YSYEKL. CDR3 length: 13 amino acids. CDR3 residues: CASSQGVNEKLFF.

This chain links TRBV29-1 with TRBJ1-2. Germline V lookup: CDR1 SQVTM, CDR2 ANQGSEA. There are 13 residues in the CDR3. The CDR3 protein is CSVESTANYGYTF.